This T cell receptor beta chain appears in the sequencing data of a study of CD8 T cells in ankylosing spondylitis. Overall study results and limits: What seemed typical of ankylosing spondylitis blood was a TCR beta motif built from eight highly homologous variants.

On this clonotype itself: The antigen is undetermined.

Germline CDR1 and CDR2: KGHSH and LQKENI. This CDR3 is 15 amino acids long. V lost 1 base to trimming and J lost 7 bases, with 14 bases between them. MiXCR was run by TCRdb on the 5' RACE reads, yielding one entry per CDR3 protein. The sample includes around 450,000 distinct CDR3 sequences, around 26% of them seen just once. The J gene is TRBJ1-5, the V gene TRBV18; D not certain. Source material: blood, either unsorted or a sorted T cell fraction (not recorded which). The receptor was isolated from a male donor with ankylosing spondylitis. Here the CDR3 reads CASSPREGLEQPQHF. In DNA form, the CDR3 reads TGTGCCAGCTCACCACGGGAAGGATTAGAACAGCCCCAGCATTTT. Drawing the rest from reference TRBV18 and TRBJ1-5, the complete variable domain is NAGVMQNPRHLVRRRGQEARLRCSPMKGHSHVYWYRQLPEEGLKFMVYLQKENIIDESGMPKERFSAEFPKEGPSILRIQQVVRGDSAAYFCASSPREGLEQPQHFGDGTRLSIL.